Included here is one T cell receptor beta chain sequence, with context. No antigen is known for it. The sample comes from a study of shared clonotypes between healthy human individuals. Study summary: Per donor, CD8 memory used one plate, CD8 naive used two, CD4 memory used three and CD4 naive used three. General study results and limits: Deeper or shallower sequencing was expected to change how clonotypes are shared among donors. Roughly 5% of naive CD4 clonotypes were common to a few donors.

The CDR3 has 15 residues. The V and J ends lost 2 bases and 3 bases respectively, with 14 bases between them. The germline gives CDR1 MNHEY, CDR2 SVGAGI. TCRdb keeps only in-frame clones here, not all; method: immunoSEQ multiplex PCR. The sample records roughly 2.5 million clones, more than 80% being singletons. The specimen sequenced was naive CD4+ T cells sorted from blood. Subset here: CD45RA+ positively selected. The chain joins TRBV6-5 to TRBJ2-7; D unclear. The clonotype comes from a man aged 18 to 29 in good health. The CDR3 sequence is CASSYGVGPNYEQYF. The CDR3 coding sequence is TGTGCCAGCAGTTACGGGGTCGGCCCCAACTACGAGCAGTACTTC.